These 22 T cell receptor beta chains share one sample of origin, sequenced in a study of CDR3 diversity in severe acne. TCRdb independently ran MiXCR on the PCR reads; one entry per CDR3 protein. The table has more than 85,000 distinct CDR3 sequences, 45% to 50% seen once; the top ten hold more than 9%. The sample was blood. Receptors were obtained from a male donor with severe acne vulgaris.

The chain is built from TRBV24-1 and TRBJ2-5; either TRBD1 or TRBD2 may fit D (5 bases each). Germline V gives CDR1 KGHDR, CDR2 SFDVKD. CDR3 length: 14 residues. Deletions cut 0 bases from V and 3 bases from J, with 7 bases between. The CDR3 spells CATSDLGTEETQYF. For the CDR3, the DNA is TGTGCCACCAGTGATTTGGGGACCGAAGAGACCCAGTACTTC.

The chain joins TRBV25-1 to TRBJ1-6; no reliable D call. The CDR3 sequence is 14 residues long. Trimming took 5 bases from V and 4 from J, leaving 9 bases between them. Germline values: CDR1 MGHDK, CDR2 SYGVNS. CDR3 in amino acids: CASSSPGYNSPLHF. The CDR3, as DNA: TGTGCCAGCAGTAGTCCGGGGTATAATTCACCCCTCCACTTT.

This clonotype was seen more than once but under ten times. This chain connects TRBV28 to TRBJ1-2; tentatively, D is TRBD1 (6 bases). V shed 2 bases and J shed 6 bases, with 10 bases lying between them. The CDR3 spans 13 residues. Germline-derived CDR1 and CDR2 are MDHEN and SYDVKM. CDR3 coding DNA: TGTGCCAGCAGTTTAGAACAGGGACATGGCTACACCTTC. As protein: CASSLEQGHGYTF.

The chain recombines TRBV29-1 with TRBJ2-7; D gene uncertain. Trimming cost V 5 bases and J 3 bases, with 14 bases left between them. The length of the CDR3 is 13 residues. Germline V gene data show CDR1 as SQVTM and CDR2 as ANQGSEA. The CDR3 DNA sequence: TGCAGCGTTTGCAAAGGGATAAGCTACGAGCAGTACTTC. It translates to CSVCKGISYEQYF.

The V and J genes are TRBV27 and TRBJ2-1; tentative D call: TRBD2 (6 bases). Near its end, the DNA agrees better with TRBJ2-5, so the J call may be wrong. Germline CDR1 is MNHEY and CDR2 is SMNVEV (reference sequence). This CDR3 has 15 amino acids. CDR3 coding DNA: TGTGCCAGCAGTTTTACCCCGCAGGGAGGAGAGACCCAGTACTTC. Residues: CASSFTPQGGETQYF.

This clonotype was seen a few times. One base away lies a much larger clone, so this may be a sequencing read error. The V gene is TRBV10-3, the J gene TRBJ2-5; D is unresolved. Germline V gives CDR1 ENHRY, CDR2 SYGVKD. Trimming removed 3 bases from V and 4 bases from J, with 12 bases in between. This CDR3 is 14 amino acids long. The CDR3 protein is CAISEVTARETQYF. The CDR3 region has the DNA TGTGCCATCAGTGAAGTGACTGCACGAGAGACCCAGTACTTC.

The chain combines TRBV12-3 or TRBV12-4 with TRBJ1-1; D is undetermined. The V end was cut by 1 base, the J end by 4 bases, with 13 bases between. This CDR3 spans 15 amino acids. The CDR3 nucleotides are TGTGCCAGCAGTTTAGAGACGGGGAAAGGCACTGAAGCTTTCTTT. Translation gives CASSLETGKGTEAFF.

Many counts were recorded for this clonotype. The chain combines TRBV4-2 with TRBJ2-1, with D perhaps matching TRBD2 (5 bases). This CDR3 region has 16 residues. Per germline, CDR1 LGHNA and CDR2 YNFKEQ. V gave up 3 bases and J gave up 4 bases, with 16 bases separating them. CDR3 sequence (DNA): TGTGCCAGCAGCCAGTCTACTAGGTCGTCATACAATGAGCAGTTCTTC. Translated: CASSQSTRSSYNEQFF.

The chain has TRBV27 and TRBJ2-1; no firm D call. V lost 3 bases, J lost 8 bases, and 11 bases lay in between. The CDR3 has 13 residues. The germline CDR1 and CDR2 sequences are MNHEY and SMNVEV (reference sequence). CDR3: CASSLGPRHEQFF. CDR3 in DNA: TGTGCCAGCAGTTTGGGTCCCCGCCATGAGCAGTTCTTC.

The CDR3 DNA follows: TGTGCCAGCAGCGGTACAGGACAGGGGGGTCGAACTAATGAAAAACTGTTTTTT. Protein sequence: CASSGTGQGGRTNEKLFF. The rearrangement uses TRBV7-9 and TRBJ1-4, with 10 bases fitting TRBD1. CDR3 size: 18 residues. CDR1 SEHNR and CDR2 FQNEAQ come from the germline V gene (reference sequence). The V gene end was trimmed by 5 bases and the J gene end by 1 base; junction bases not matched to a gene: 10. Variable domain in full (rest from reference TRBV7-9 and TRBJ1-4): DTGVSQNPRHKITKRGQNVTFRCDPISEHNRLYWYRQTLGQGPEFLTYFQNEAQLEKSRLLSDRFSAERPKGSFSTLEIQRTEQGDSAMYLCASSGTGQGGRTNEKLFFGSGTQLSVL.

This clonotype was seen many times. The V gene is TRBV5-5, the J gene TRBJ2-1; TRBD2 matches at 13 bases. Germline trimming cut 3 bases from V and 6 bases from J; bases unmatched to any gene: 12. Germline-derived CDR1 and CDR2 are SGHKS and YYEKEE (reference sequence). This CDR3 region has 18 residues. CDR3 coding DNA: TGTGCCAGCAGCTGGCGGACTAGCGGGAGTAGGTTGGTCAATGAGCAGTTCTTC. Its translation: CASSWRTSGSRLVNEQFF.

CDR3 amino acids: CASSFFRQPILDTF. The CDR3 nucleotides read TGTGCCAGCAGCTTTTTCAGGCAGCCAATTCTGGACACCTTC. The rearrangement uses TRBV13 and TRBJ1-2; D ambiguous. Deletions cut 3 bases from V and 12 bases from J, with 20 bases between. The CDR3 contains 14 residues. The germline CDR1 and CDR2 sequences are PRHDT and FYEKMQ (reference sequence). Combining the CDR3 with reference TRBV13 and TRBJ1-2 gives the whole variable domain AAGVIQSPRHLIKEKRETATLKCYPIPRHDTVYWYQQGPGQDPQFLISFYEKMQSDKGSIPDRFSAQQFSDYHSELNMSSLELGDSALYFCASSFFRQPILDTFGSGTRLTVV.

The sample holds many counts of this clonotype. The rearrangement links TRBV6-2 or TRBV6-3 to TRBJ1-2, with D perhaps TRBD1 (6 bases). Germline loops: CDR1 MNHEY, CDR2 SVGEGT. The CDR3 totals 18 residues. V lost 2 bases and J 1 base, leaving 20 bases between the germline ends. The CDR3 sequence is CASSYRTLGRDINYGYTF. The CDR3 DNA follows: TGTGCCAGCAGTTACCGTACCTTGGGTCGGGACATTAACTATGGCTACACCTTC.

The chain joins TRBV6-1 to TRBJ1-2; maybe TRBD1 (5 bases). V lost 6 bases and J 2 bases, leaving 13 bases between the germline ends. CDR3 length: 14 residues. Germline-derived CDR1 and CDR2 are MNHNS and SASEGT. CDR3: CASSIDGANYGYTF. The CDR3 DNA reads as TGTGCCAGCAGCATAGACGGGGCCAACTATGGCTACACCTTC.

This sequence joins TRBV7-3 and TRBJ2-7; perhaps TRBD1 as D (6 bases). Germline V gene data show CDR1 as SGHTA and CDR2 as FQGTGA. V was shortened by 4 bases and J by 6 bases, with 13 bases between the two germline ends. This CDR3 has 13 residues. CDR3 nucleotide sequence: TGTGCCAGCAGCTCGGGACACCGTCCCGAGCAGTACTTC. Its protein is CASSSGHRPEQYF.

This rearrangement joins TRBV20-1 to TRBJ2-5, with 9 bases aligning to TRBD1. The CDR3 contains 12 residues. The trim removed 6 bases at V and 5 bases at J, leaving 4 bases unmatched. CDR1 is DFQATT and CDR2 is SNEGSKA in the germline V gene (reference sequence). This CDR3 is CSAMTGGETQYF. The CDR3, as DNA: TGCAGTGCCATGACAGGGGGGGAGACCCAGTACTTC.

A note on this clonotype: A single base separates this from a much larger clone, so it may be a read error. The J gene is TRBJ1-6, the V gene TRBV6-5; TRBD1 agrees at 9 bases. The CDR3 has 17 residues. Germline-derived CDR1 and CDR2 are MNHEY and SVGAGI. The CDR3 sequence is CASGYLPGQGAYSPLHF. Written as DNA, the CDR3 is TGTGCCAGCGGTTACCTCCCGGGACAGGGTGCTTATTCACCCCTCCACTTT.

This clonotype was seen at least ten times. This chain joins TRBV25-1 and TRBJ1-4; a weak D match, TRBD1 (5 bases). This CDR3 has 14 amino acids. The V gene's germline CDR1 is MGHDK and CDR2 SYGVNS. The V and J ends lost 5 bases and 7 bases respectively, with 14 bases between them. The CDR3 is CASSLGVLAEKLFF. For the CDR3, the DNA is TGTGCCAGCAGTTTAGGGGTTTTGGCTGAAAAACTGTTTTTT.

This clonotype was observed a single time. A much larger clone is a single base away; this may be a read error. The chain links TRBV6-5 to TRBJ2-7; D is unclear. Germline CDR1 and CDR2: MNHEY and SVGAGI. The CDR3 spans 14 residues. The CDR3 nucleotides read TGTGCCAGCAGTTACGCTAGAGGATCCTACGAGCGGTACTTC. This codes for CASSYARGSYERYF.

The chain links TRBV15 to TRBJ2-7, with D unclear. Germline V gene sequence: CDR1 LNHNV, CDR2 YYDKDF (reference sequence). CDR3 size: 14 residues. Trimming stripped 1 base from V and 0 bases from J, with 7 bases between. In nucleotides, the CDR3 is TGTGCCACCAGCAGAGGTGGAAGCTCCTACGAGCAGTACTTC. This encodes CATSRGGSSYEQYF.

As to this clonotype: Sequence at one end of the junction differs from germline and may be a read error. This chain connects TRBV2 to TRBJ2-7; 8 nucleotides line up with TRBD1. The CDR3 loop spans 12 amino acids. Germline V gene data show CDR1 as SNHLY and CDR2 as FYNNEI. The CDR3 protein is CACSRDRGEQYF. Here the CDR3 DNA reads TGTGCCTGCAGTCGCGACAGGGGCGAGCAGTACTTC.

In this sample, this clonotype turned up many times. The DNA of the CDR3 is TGTGCCAGCAGCACGGGGACTAGCGGGATCGGCGAGCAGTACTTC. Translated, it gives CASSTGTSGIGEQYF. The rearrangement uses TRBV11-3 and TRBJ2-7, with TRBD2 identical over 13 bases. The germline V gene encodes CDR1 SGHNT and CDR2 YENEEA. Trimming removed 5 bases from V and 6 bases from J; junction bases left unmatched: 7. The CDR3 is 15 amino acids.